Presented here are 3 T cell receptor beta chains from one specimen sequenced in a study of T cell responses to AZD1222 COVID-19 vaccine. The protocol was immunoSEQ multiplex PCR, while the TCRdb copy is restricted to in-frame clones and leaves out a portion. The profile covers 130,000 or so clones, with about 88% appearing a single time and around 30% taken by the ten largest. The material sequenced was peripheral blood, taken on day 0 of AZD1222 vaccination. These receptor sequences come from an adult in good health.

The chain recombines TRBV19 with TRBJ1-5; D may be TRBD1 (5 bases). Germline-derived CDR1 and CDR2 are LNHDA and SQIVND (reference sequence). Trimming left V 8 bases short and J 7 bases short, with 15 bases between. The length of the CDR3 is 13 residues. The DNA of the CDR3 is TGTGCCAGTTCTGCAGGGATAGGACAGCCCCAGCATTTT. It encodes CASSAGIGQPQHF.

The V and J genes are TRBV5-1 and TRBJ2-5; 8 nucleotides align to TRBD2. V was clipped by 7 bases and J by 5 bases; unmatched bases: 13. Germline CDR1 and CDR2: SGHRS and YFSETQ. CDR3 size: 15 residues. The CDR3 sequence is CASLPGGGGEETQYF. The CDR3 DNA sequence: TGCGCCAGCCTCCCGGGGGGGGGCGGCGAGGAGACCCAGTACTTC.

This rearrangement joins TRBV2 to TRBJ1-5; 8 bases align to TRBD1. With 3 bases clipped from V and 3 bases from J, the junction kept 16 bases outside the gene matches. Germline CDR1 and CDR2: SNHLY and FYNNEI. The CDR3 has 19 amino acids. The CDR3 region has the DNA TGTGCCAGCAGTGATAGAGGACAGGGCCATCGTGATTTCAATCAGCCCCAGCATTTT. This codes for CASSDRGQGHRDFNQPQHF.